Sequencing of this T cell receptor beta chain was carried out in a study of somatic mutations in cytotoxic T cells in rheumatoid arthritis. Findings and limits, study-wide: An increase in CD8+ clonality with age was seen in rheumatoid arthritis patients but not in healthy controls. Nobody knew which antigens the expanded CD8+ clones targeted. The top CD8+ clone topped 20% of CD8+ cells in about an eighth of the roughly 60 patients.

Trimming left V 3 bases short and J 1 base short, with 10 bases between. The CDR3 has 15 amino acids. CDR1 is LNHDA, CDR2 SQIVND, per germline (reference sequence). Positive magnetic bead selection separated CD4+ and CD8+ cells, and flow cytometry confirmed purity. About this clone: No antigen is known for it.

Clones were read by immunoSEQ multiplex PCR, and TCRdb kept only the in-frame ones, dropping some. The data hold 15,000 to 20,000 clones, with roughly 77% observed a single time. The TCR sequence derives from an adult with rheumatoid arthritis. The specimen was CD8+ T cells sorted from blood. The chain joins TRBV19 to TRBJ1-5; D gene uncertain. CDR3 sequence (DNA): TGTGCCAGTAGTATTGCCGCGGGCAGCAATCAGCCCCAGCATTTT. The encoded protein is CASSIAAGSNQPQHF.